This TCR beta chain is drawn from a study of tumor and adjacent non-tumor tissue in lung cancer. Three rounds of nested PCR, following a modified ARM-PCR protocol, produced the TCRbeta library. TCRdb passed the multiplex PCR reads through MiXCR, listing each CDR3 protein once. The sample yields some 93,000 distinct CDR3 sequences, about 70% seen once. Germline values: CDR1 SGHAT, CDR2 FQDESV (reference sequence). This CDR3 spans 15 amino acids. Trimming removed 10 bases from V and 5 bases from J; junction bases left unmatched: 15. No cell sorting was done before RNA was extracted from the tissue. The clonotype was recovered from a man in his fifties or sixties with non-small cell lung cancer. The specimen sequenced was lung tumor tissue. The V gene is TRBV11-1, the J gene TRBJ2-3; 7 bases are shared with TRBD1. The CDR3 sequence: CAMSLEEDRVDTQYF. The CDR3 DNA sequence: TGTGCCATGAGCTTAGAGGAAGACAGGGTAGATACGCAGTATTTT.